This T cell receptor beta chain appears in the sequencing data of a study of identifying expanded T cells in peripheral blood. Whole-study findings and limits: Technical replicates showed around 1.2 changed clones; approximately 2 weeks about 16.4; four weeks 19. Variance in clone template counts between approximately two-week samples significantly increased with total template count across all healthy donors.

The table came from immunoSEQ multiplex PCR; TCRdb's copy has only in-frame clones and leaves some out. Seen here are around 130,000 clones, around nine tenths observed once, and the top ten hold less than 10%. The CDR3 consists of 17 residues. On this clone: As yet, its antigen is unknown.

Collection occurred without any documented infections or immune events in donors. V and J are TRBV21-1 and TRBJ2-6; the table's D gene call, TRBD1, was not cross checked with the DNA. TRBV21-1 is a pseudogene segment. This clonotype was sampled from a person between 18 and 69 years old in good health. The sequenced sample was blood. The CDR3 sequence: CASPTGGGISGANVLTF. The CDR3 DNA sequence: TGTGCCAGCCCGACAGGGGGCGGGATCTCTGGGGCCAACGTCCTGACTTTC.